This T cell receptor (beta chain) comes out of a study of T cell responses to AZD1222 COVID-19 vaccine. This CDR3 contains 15 residues. The germline V gene encodes CDR1 SGHAT and CDR2 FQNNGV. The V gene lost 1 base and the J gene lost 2 bases, with 9 bases spanning the gap. Profiling relied on immunoSEQ multiplex PCR, and the TCRdb table lists in-frame clones only, not all of them. The data show about 130,000 clones, around 93% seen once. Comments on this clone: Its antigen is undetermined.

Study results and limitations: Epitopes outside B.1.351 and B.1.1.7 mutated regions reportedly drew nearly half of spike TCRs. Repertoires were sampled only after the peak T cell response.

This clonotype originated in an adult who received the AZD1222 COVID-19 vaccine. The genes are TRBV11-2 and TRBJ2-1; a possible D gene is TRBD2 (6 bases). The sample in question was peripheral blood, obtained 28 days after the second AZD1222 dose. The CDR3 DNA reads as TGTGCCAGCAGCTTAGGGTGGGAGGCCTACAATGAGCAGTTCTTC. This sequence encodes CASSLGWEAYNEQFF.